The next 22 T cell receptor beta chains were all read from a single sample in a study of blood T cell repertoires in COVID-19. Sequencing was performed with immunoSEQ multiplex PCR; in TCRdb, only in-frame clones are kept and a portion is missing. Seen here are under 350,000 clones, approximately 91% observed once, and the top ten hold 1.7%. The sequenced material came from PBMCs or T cells enriched from blood (not recorded which). Every receptor here comes from a woman between 40 and 55 years old who had recovered from COVID-19.

The rearrangement joins TRBV19 to TRBJ2-7; possible D gene TRBD1, 6 bases. The V and J ends lost 3 bases and 3 bases respectively, with 18 bases between them. This CDR3 has 16 residues. Per the germline V gene, CDR1 is LNHDA and CDR2 is SQIVND (reference sequence). CDR3 sequence (DNA): TGTGCCAGTAGTATGGGGGCCCACAGGGCACTCTACGAGCAGTACTTC. Translating gives CASSMGAHRALYEQYF.

V gene TRBV5-4 combines with J gene TRBJ1-1, with 9 bases lining up with TRBD1. V lost 0 bases, J lost 11 bases, and 14 bases stayed unmatched. Germline V gene sequence: CDR1 SGHNT, CDR2 YYREEE (reference sequence). CDR3 length: 16 amino acids. The CDR3 region is CASSLGGTGTSERAFF. CDR3 nucleotides: TGTGCCAGCAGCTTGGGGGGGACAGGGACTAGCGAAAGGGCTTTCTTT.

The chain links TRBV6-2 or TRBV6-3 to TRBJ2-2; 11 positions match TRBD1. Losses at the gene ends were 5 bases for V and 8 bases for J; bases not matched to a gene: 16. Germline V gene sequence: CDR1 MNHEY, CDR2 SVGEGT. The CDR3 spans 18 residues. The CDR3 DNA reads as TGTGCCAGCAGTATGGAGTTGGGGACAGGGGGGGCCTCGGGGGAGCTGTTTTTT. Translating gives CASSMELGTGGASGELFF.

This chain uses TRBV15 with TRBJ2-5, with TRBD1 identical over 7 bases. Germline V gene data show CDR1 as LNHNV and CDR2 as YYDKDF (reference sequence). The CDR3 contains 15 residues. Losses at the gene ends were 0 bases for V and 2 bases for J; bases not matched to a gene: 3. CDR3 sequence: CATSRDRDRQETQYF. For the CDR3, the DNA is TGTGCCACCAGCAGAGACCGGGACAGACAAGAGACCCAGTACTTC. The whole variable domain, remainder taken from reference TRBV15 and TRBJ2-5, is DAMVIQNPRYQVTQFGKPVTLSCSQTLNHNVMYWYQQKSSQAPKLLFHYYDKDFNNEADTPDNFQSRRPNTSFCFLDIRSPGLGDTAMYLCATSRDRDRQETQYFGPGTRLLVL.

This chain uses TRBV7-3 with TRBJ2-1, with TRBD1 matching over 7 bases. This CDR3 is 15 amino acids long. J gave up 4 bases and V 5 bases, and 8 bases lay outside the gene matches. Germline lookup yields CDR1 SGHTA and CDR2 FQGTGA. The CDR3 protein is CASSKYRDSYNEQFF. The CDR3 nucleotides are TGTGCCAGCAGCAAATACCGGGACAGTTACAATGAGCAGTTCTTC.

The chain links TRBV5-4 to TRBJ2-7, with TRBD2 matching 13 bases. The CDR3 loop spans 16 amino acids. Per germline, CDR1 SGHNT and CDR2 YYREEE (reference sequence). V lost 5 bases to trimming and J lost 0 bases; unmatched junction nucleotides: 5. The CDR3 sequence is CASRRTSGGLSYEQYF. CDR3 nucleotide sequence: TGTGCCAGCAGACGGACTAGCGGGGGCCTCTCCTACGAGCAGTACTTC.

The CDR3: CASSPRWKYRESSYNEQFF. As DNA, the CDR3 is TGTGCCAGCAGCCCAAGATGGAAGTACAGGGAGAGCTCCTACAATGAGCAGTTCTTC. The rearrangement uses TRBV9 and TRBJ2-1; maybe TRBD1 (6 bases). With 4 bases removed from V and 0 bases from J, the gap between germline ends came to 23 bases. The length of the CDR3 is 19 residues. CDR1 and CDR2 (germline): SGDLS, YYNGEE.

The chain is built from TRBV7-3 and TRBJ2-2, with D tentatively TRBD1 (5 bases). The length of the CDR3 is 16 residues. Trimming took 5 bases from V and 0 from J, leaving 13 bases between them. CDR1 SGHTA and CDR2 FQGTGA come from the germline V gene. Here the CDR3 reads CASSPRSGSNTGELFF. As DNA, the CDR3 is TGTGCCAGCAGCCCAAGGTCAGGGTCGAACACCGGGGAGCTGTTTTTT.

The chain employs TRBV10-2 and TRBJ1-2; TRBD1 matches 12 bases. This CDR3 comprises 14 residues. With 4 bases clipped from V and 8 bases from J, the junction kept 5 bases outside the gene matches. The germline gives CDR1 WSHSY, CDR2 SAAADI. The chain's CDR3 is CASSGDRGLQGYTF. The CDR3, as DNA: TGCGCCAGCAGTGGGGACAGGGGGCTACAAGGCTACACCTTC.

The chain couples TRBV4-3 to TRBJ1-1, with D maybe TRBD1 (6 bases). The CDR3 runs 16 residues. CDR1 and CDR2 (germline): LGHNA, YSLEER. Trimming shortened V by 0 bases and J by 4 bases, and 15 bases separated the two germline ends. CDR3 sequence reads: CASSQDPQGSGTEAFF. The CDR3 DNA is TGCGCCAGCAGCCAAGATCCCCAGGGGAGTGGCACTGAAGCTTTCTTT.

The V gene is TRBV6-2 or TRBV6-3, the J gene TRBJ2-5; 7 bases are shared with TRBD1. Germline V CDR1 and CDR2: MNHEY, SVGEGT. Trimming at V came to 2 bases and at J to 2 bases, leaving 11 bases not matched to a gene. This CDR3 contains 17 residues. DNA of the CDR3: TGTGCCAGCAGTTACCGGGACAGCCGGACTGAACAAGAGACCCAGTACTTC. Its translation is CASSYRDSRTEQETQYF.

The chain joins TRBV5-1 to TRBJ1-2; TRBD1 aligns across 7 bases. The J segment lost 5 bases and the V segment lost 3 bases, leaving 7 bases of the junction unmatched. Germline V gene lookup returns CDR1 SGHRS and CDR2 YFSETQ. CDR3 length: 14 residues. The CDR3 coding sequence is TGCGCCAGCAGCTGGATGGGACAGTTGTATGGCTACACCTTC. Its protein product is CASSWMGQLYGYTF.

The V gene is TRBV3-1 (or the pseudogene TRBV3-2), the J gene TRBJ1-4; the D gene is possibly TRBD1 (6 bases). The CDR3 consists of 18 residues. The ends were cut back, 1 base at V and 3 bases at J, with 18 bases in the middle. Germline V gene lookup returns CDR1 LGHDT and CDR2 YNNKEL (reference sequence). The CDR3 nucleotides are TGTGCCAGCAGCCAAGGATGGACAGCCGGCAGGTCTAATGAAAAACTGTTTTTT. It specifies CASSQGWTAGRSNEKLFF.

This clone appeared once. This chain joins TRBV3-1 (or the pseudogene TRBV3-2) and TRBJ2-7, with D hard to call. V dropped 4 bases and J dropped 4 bases, with 5 bases sitting between them. Germline values: CDR1 LGHDT, CDR2 YNNKEL (reference sequence). The CDR3 contains 11 residues. The CDR3 is CASSLPYEQYF. The CDR3 DNA sequence: TGTGCCAGCAGCCTCCCATACGAGCAGTACTTC.

V is TRBV5-1 and J is TRBJ2-7; D is perhaps TRBD1 (6 bases). Germline V lookup: CDR1 SGHRS, CDR2 YFSETQ. CDR3 length equals 14 residues. V lost 0 bases and J lost 6, with 13 bases in between. The CDR3 region is CASSLVLGAGEQYF. Here the CDR3 DNA reads TGCGCCAGCAGCTTGGTATTGGGGGCCGGCGAGCAGTACTTC. Full variable domain (rest looked up from reference TRBV5-1 and TRBJ2-7): KAGVTQTPRYLIKTRGQQVTLSCSPISGHRSVSWYQQTPGQGLQFLFEYFSETQRNKGNFPGRFSGRQFSNSRSEMNVSTLELGDSALYLCASSLVLGAGEQYFGPGTRLTVT.

This clone came up once. The chain uses TRBV18 and TRBJ2-7; 7 bases map to TRBD1. J lost 5 bases, V lost 5 bases, and 3 bases had no gene match. CDR1 is KGHSH, CDR2 LQKENI, per germline. The CDR3 sequence is 12 residues long. In DNA, the CDR3 is TGTGCCAGCTCATCGACAGGGAACGAGCAGTACTTC. It yields the protein CASSSTGNEQYF.

This clone was observed once. V is TRBV5-1 and J is TRBJ2-7; 8 bases map to TRBD2. With V trimmed by 1 base and J by 2 bases, 5 bases remained unmatched. CDR1 and CDR2 (germline): SGHRS, YFSETQ. This CDR3 spans 15 amino acids. CDR3 coding DNA: TGCGCCAGCAGCTTGCGATCGGGGGGGACCTACGAGCAGTACTTC. Its translation is CASSLRSGGTYEQYF.

The rearrangement joins TRBV7-8 to TRBJ2-7, with 11 bases fitting TRBD2. V lost 5 bases, J lost 2 bases, and 11 bases stayed unmatched. The CDR3 runs 17 residues. Germline V gene data show CDR1 as SGHVS and CDR2 as FQNEAQ. Written as DNA, the CDR3 is TGTGCCAGCAGCCTTAGCGGGGGGGCCCCGGGGGCCTACGAGCAGTACTTC. This encodes CASSLSGGAPGAYEQYF.

The V call is TRBV12-3 or TRBV12-4, the J call TRBJ1-6; D is uncertain. V was cut by 1 base and J by 11 bases, with 9 bases left in between. CDR3 length: 13 residues. The CDR3 protein is CASSLGISAPLHF. The CDR3 DNA reads as TGTGCCAGCAGTTTAGGAATATCGGCACCCCTCCACTTT.

The chain couples TRBV29-1 to TRBJ1-1; 8 nucleotides match TRBD1. The germline CDR1 and CDR2 sequences are SQVTM and ANQGSEA. The CDR3 has 12 amino acids. Trimming at V came to 6 bases and at J to 8 bases, leaving 8 bases not matched to a gene. The CDR3 nucleotides read TGCAGCGTCCGGACAGGGCCAAGGGAAGCTTTCTTT. Its protein is CSVRTGPREAFF.

This chain connects TRBV18 to TRBJ1-2; 8 nucleotides match TRBD1. This CDR3 comprises 14 residues. V shed 8 bases and J 1 base; nucleotides not matched to a gene: 6. Germline CDR1 KGHSH, CDR2 LQKENI. The CDR3 loop is CASSNRGDNYGYTF. The CDR3 nucleotides are TGTGCCAGCAGCAACAGGGGGGATAACTATGGCTACACCTTC.

This clone was counted only a few times. V and J are TRBV11-1 and TRBJ1-1; a weak D match, TRBD1 (6 bases). Germline V gives CDR1 SGHAT, CDR2 FQDESV (reference sequence). The V end was cut by 3 bases, the J end by 5 bases, with 13 bases between. CDR3 length: 14 residues. The CDR3 DNA reads TGTGCCAGCAGCTTTGGCAGGGGAGGGACTGAAGCTTTCTTT. It yields the protein CASSFGRGGTEAFF.